Given below is one T cell receptor beta chain in context. Its cognate antigen has yet to be identified. No base quality values were provided; no much bigger clone lies one nucleotide off. Receptors were amplified or captured by the immunoSEQ multiplex PCR assay. TCRdb obtained this table from immuneACCESS and retained in-frame rearrangements with V and J assigned. These tables miss some clones; where compared with another copy, unresolved V genes account for less than half of the shortfall, and the remainder is unexplained. The sample includes about 19,000 clones, with about 82% observed a single time. The ten largest clones take up around 24% of the sample. This sample stems from a study of radiotherapy plus CTLA-4 blockade in lung cancer (dated by TCRdb to 2016 to 2018). About the study as a whole: Objective responses occurred in roughly 19% of enrolled patients, and under 40% achieved disease control. The investigation overall reported the following: Increased serum interferon-beta after radiation, together with early dynamic changes in blood T cell clones, were reported to be the strongest predictors of response. After treatment with radiotherapy and ipilimumab, TCR clones that originated in tumors expanded in peripheral blood.

CDR1 and CDR2 are drawn from the germline V gene (reference sequence): SGHAT, FQDESV. From cysteine to phenylalanine, the CDR3 is 17 amino acids long. Only the CDR3 DNA stays, 51 bases, in frame from base 1. At the junction V is shortened by 5 bases and J by 5 bases; bases outside the gene matches: 8. The study evaluated CTLA-4 blockade (ipilimumab) given together with focal radiation therapy in patients who had chemo-refractory metastatic non-small-cell lung cancer. This clonotype originated in a human donor with non-small cell lung cancer whose response to radiotherapy plus ipilimumab could not be evaluated. This material consisted of peripheral blood, taken from a patient treated with radiotherapy plus ipilimumab. This chain is built from TRBV11-1 and TRBJ2-5, with TRBD2 identical over 16 junction bases. The CDR3 loop reads CASSPGTSGGAGETQYF. The sequenced DNA is TGTGCCAGCAGCCCCGGGACTAGCGGGGGGGCCGGGGAGACCCAGTACTTC.